A single sample gave rise to the 10 T cell receptor beta chains below, sequenced in a study of T cell responses to AZD1222 COVID-19 vaccine. Assay: immunoSEQ multiplex PCR; the TCRdb copy retains only in-frame clones and omits some. Of under 150,000 clones listed, more than 90% are singletons. This sample comprised peripheral blood, obtained on day 0 of AZD1222 vaccination. These receptor sequences come from an adult in good health.

This clone was seen only a few times. The chain couples TRBV18 to TRBJ2-1; 10 nucleotides agree with TRBD2. The CDR3 extends over 14 amino acids. J lost 8 bases, V lost 4 bases, and 5 bases had no gene match. Germline V gene data show CDR1 as KGHSH and CDR2 as LQKENI. The CDR3, as DNA: TGTGCCAGCTCACAAGGGACTAGCGCCGATGAGCAGTTCTTC. It specifies CASSQGTSADEQFF.

The chain links TRBV19 to TRBJ2-3; 8 bases map to TRBD1. V gave up 6 bases and J gave up 6 bases; unmatched junction bases: 11. The germline V gene has CDR1 LNHDA and CDR2 SQIVND (reference sequence). CDR3 length equals 15 residues. The DNA for the CDR3 is TGTGCCAGTAGCCAGGACAGGGCTGAAGAGGATACGCAGTATTTT. Translated, it gives CASSQDRAEEDTQYF.

The chain joins TRBV6-5 to TRBJ1-1; D call uncertain. The CDR3 runs to 11 residues. Germline V gene sequence: CDR1 MNHEY, CDR2 SVGAGI. Trimming pared 8 bases from V and 2 bases from J, leaving 6 bases between. CDR3 coding DNA: TGTGCCAGCGAGGCAAACACTGAAGCTTTCTTT. As protein: CASEANTEAFF.

V usage is TRBV6-2 or TRBV6-3 and J usage is TRBJ2-3; TRBD1 or TRBD2 may be the D gene (5 bases each). Germline V gene data show CDR1 as MNHEY and CDR2 as SVGEGT. The CDR3 covers 16 residues. V gave up 0 bases and J gave up 1 base, with 11 bases separating them. CDR3 sequence: CASSYSPGTGTDTQYF. As DNA, the CDR3 is TGTGCCAGCAGTTACTCTCCAGGGACGGGCACAGATACGCAGTATTTT.

This chain joins TRBV7-3 and TRBJ2-1, with 7 bases aligning to TRBD2. Losses at the gene ends were 5 bases for V and 2 bases for J; bases not matched to a gene: 6. The germline gives CDR1 SGHTA, CDR2 FQGTGA. CDR3 length equals 15 residues. This chain's CDR3 is CASSREAGPYNEQFF. The CDR3 region has the DNA TGTGCCAGCAGCCGGGAAGCGGGACCCTACAATGAGCAGTTCTTC.

V and J are TRBV18 and TRBJ2-5; D may be TRBD2 (6 bases). With 1 base removed from V and 4 bases from J, the gap between germline ends came to 7 bases. CDR1 and CDR2 from the germline V gene are KGHSH and LQKENI. This CDR3 has 13 amino acids. The DNA for the CDR3 is TGTGCCAGCTCACCACGGAGGGTAGAGACCCAGTACTTC. Its protein is CASSPRRVETQYF.

The chain is built from TRBV6-5 and TRBJ1-6; TRBD1 might be the D (5 bases). The germline V and J ends were trimmed by 9 bases and 9 bases, with 15 bases remaining between them. CDR3 length: 13 residues. CDR1 MNHEY and CDR2 SVGAGI come from the germline V gene. The CDR3 DNA reads TGTGCCAGTTTTAAGACAGAGGGTTCACCCCTCCACTTT. It translates to CASFKTEGSPLHF.

The J gene is TRBJ2-2, the V gene TRBV30; D not resolved. V was cut by 2 bases and J by 6 bases, with 13 bases left in between. The germline V gene encodes CDR1 GTSNPN and CDR2 SVGIG (reference sequence). The CDR3 is 14 residues long. DNA for the CDR3: TGTGCCTGGAGTCGCCTGTGGGCGGCCGGGGAGCTGTTTTTT. Protein product: CAWSRLWAAGELFF.

For this clone: The identical CDR3 is also encoded by other nucleotide sequences in the sample. V gene TRBV7-9 combines with J gene TRBJ2-2; D remains ambiguous. The CDR3 sequence is 12 residues long. Germline CDR1 is SEHNR and CDR2 is FQNEAQ (reference sequence). The V end was cut by 6 bases, the J end by 5 bases, with 7 bases between. The CDR3 region has the DNA TGTGCCAGCAGAGATGGGACCGGGGAGCTGTTTTTT. Translating gives CASRDGTGELFF.

V is TRBV6-6 and J is TRBJ1-2; D possibly corresponds to TRBD1 (6 bases). This CDR3 is built from 14 residues. Trimming removed 2 bases at V and 5 bases at J, with 12 bases between. Germline loops: CDR1 MNHNY, CDR2 SVGAGI (reference sequence). The CDR3 DNA follows: TGTGCCAGCAGTTACAATACAGGGATGTATGGCTACACCTTC. Protein: CASSYNTGMYGYTF.